These 28 T cell receptor beta chains were sequenced from one sample in a study of T-cell reconstitution after alpha-beta-depleted transplantation in children. Preparing the TCRbeta library involved the use of unique molecular identifiers. TCRdb recomputed calls from the PCR reads with MiXCR, one row per CDR3 protein. This table has hundreds of thousands of distinct CDR3 sequences, roughly 15% appearing once. Sequences were derived from PBMCs from the stem cell graft donor, sampled from the stem cell graft. Receptors originate from a human donor who donated a stem cell graft to a child with acute myeloid leukemia.

V is TRBV5-1 and J is TRBJ2-1; 11 nucleotides align to TRBD2. V lost 4 bases and J lost 7; bases outside the gene matches: 10. The CDR3 runs 16 residues. In germline, CDR1 is SGHRS, CDR2 YFSETQ. The CDR3 here is CASSPILAGVGNEQFF. In DNA, the CDR3 is TGCGCCAGCAGCCCCATACTAGCGGGGGTAGGAAATGAGCAGTTCTTC.

This clonotype was counted ten times or more. The V and J genes are TRBV20-1 and TRBJ1-1, with D hard to call. Germline V gene data show CDR1 as DFQATT and CDR2 as SNEGSKA (reference sequence). V was shortened by 0 bases and J by 2 bases, with 16 bases between the two germline ends. The CDR3 extends over 16 amino acids. The DNA for the CDR3 is TGCAGTGCTAGAGACGACGGCCTGGGCGGAAACACTGAAGCTTTCTTT. It yields the protein CSARDDGLGGNTEAFF.

This clonotype was recorded at least ten times. The chain carries TRBV10-3 and TRBJ1-1, with D perhaps TRBD1 (5 bases). Germline V lookup: CDR1 ENHRY, CDR2 SYGVKD. This CDR3 region has 13 residues. V shed 3 bases and J shed 5 bases, with 10 bases lying between them. CDR3 region: CAISDPKGTEAFF. DNA of the CDR3: TGTGCCATCAGTGACCCCAAGGGGACTGAAGCTTTCTTT.

This clonotype was detected many times. This chain uses TRBV5-6 with TRBJ1-2; D is perhaps TRBD1 (5 bases). V lost 3 bases to trimming and J lost 0 bases, with 15 bases between them. The CDR3 has 16 amino acids. Germline V gene sequence: CDR1 SGHDT, CDR2 YYEEEE. The CDR3, as DNA: TGTGCCAGCAGCTGGGTGGGGGTCAAAGCTAACTATGGCTACACCTTC. As protein: CASSWVGVKANYGYTF. Together with reference TRBV5-6 and TRBJ1-2, the CDR3 gives the full variable domain: DAGVTQSPTHLIKTRGQQVTLRCSPKSGHDTVSWYQQALGQGPQFIFQYYEEEERQRGNFPDRFSGHQFPNYSSELNVNALLLGDSALYLCASSWVGVKANYGYTFGSGTRLTVV.

This clonotype was detected many times. The CDR3 spells CASSLKGDRYNEQFF. CDR3 sequence (DNA): TGTGCCAGCAGCTTAAAAGGGGACAGGTACAATGAGCAGTTCTTC. V and J are TRBV7-3 and TRBJ2-1; 8 bases align to TRBD1. Trimming took 1 base from V and 4 from J; bases not matched to a gene: 3. The CDR3 has 15 residues. Germline V CDR1 and CDR2: SGHTA, FQGTGA.

This clonotype was seen ten or more times. The rearrangement joins TRBV20-1 to TRBJ2-5; 8 nucleotides align to TRBD2. The CDR3 totals 15 residues. The trim removed 5 bases at V and 5 bases at J, leaving 13 bases unmatched. Germline lookup yields CDR1 DFQATT and CDR2 SNEGSKA (reference sequence). CDR3 sequence (DNA): TGCAGTGCTCACCCTGGGGCGGGGGGCTTGGAGACCCAGTACTTC. Protein: CSAHPGAGGLETQYF.

This rearrangement joins TRBV12-3 or TRBV12-4 to TRBJ2-4, with 8 bases that match TRBD1. Trimming cost V 11 bases and J 8 bases; bases outside gene matches: 8. There are 12 residues in the CDR3. The CDR3 region has the DNA TGTGCCGTCTCAGGACAGGGCCACATTCAGTACTTC. It codes for CAVSGQGHIQYF.

This clonotype was observed at least ten times. V gene TRBV20-1 combines with J gene TRBJ2-1; no definite D call. Germline V gene data show CDR1 as DFQATT and CDR2 as SNEGSKA (reference sequence). Trimming shortened V by 1 base and J by 5 bases, and 12 bases separated the two germline ends. The CDR3 covers 14 residues. CDR3 sequence reads: CSARGDRVNNEQFF. The CDR3 coding sequence is TGCAGTGCTAGAGGAGACCGGGTCAACAATGAGCAGTTCTTC.

The sample holds a few counts of this clonotype. One junction end does not reproduce the germline sequence, and a read error may be involved. The chain recombines TRBV20-1 with TRBJ1-3, with 10 bases lining up with TRBD1. Looked up from germline, CDR1 is DFQATT and CDR2 is SNEGSKA (reference sequence). This CDR3 is built from 17 residues. In nucleotides, the CDR3 is TGCTGTGCTAGACCCCTTCGGACAGGGGGCTCTGGAAACACCATATATTTT. This sequence encodes CCARPLRTGGSGNTIYF.

The chain combines TRBV7-2 with TRBJ2-3, with 7 bases aligning to TRBD1. The germline gives CDR1 SGHTA, CDR2 FQGNSA. V dropped 0 bases and J dropped 8; count of bases not matched to a gene: 5. CDR3 length: 14 amino acids. CDR3 sequence reads: CASSLADRVSTQYF. CDR3 coding DNA: TGTGCCAGCAGCTTAGCTGACAGGGTCTCTACGCAGTATTTT.

The chain joins TRBV7-8 to TRBJ1-2; 8 bases align to TRBD1. This CDR3 has 15 amino acids. V lost 5 bases, J lost 6 bases, and 11 bases stayed unmatched. The V gene's germline CDR1 is SGHVS and CDR2 FQNEAQ. CDR3 nucleotide sequence: TGTGCCAGCAGCGAACGACCGGACAGGGTGGATGGCTACACCTTC. Translating it yields CASSERPDRVDGYTF.

This clonotype appeared a few times. CDR3 bases: TGCGCCAGCAGCTTGGTTCCGGGTGGAAACACTGAAGCTTTCTTT. Translating it yields CASSLVPGGNTEAFF. The chain recombines TRBV5-1 with TRBJ1-1; no definite D call. The CDR3 has 15 residues. Germline V gene lookup returns CDR1 SGHRS and CDR2 YFSETQ. Trimming pared 0 bases from V and 2 bases from J, leaving 11 bases between.

This clonotype was counted many times. The chain carries TRBV6-2 or TRBV6-3 and TRBJ1-6; perhaps TRBD1 as D (6 bases). Germline V gene sequence: CDR1 MNHEY, CDR2 SVGEGT. The CDR3 has 13 amino acids. With 7 bases removed from V and 9 bases from J, the gap between germline ends came to 13 bases. The CDR3 DNA is TGTGCCAGCACGGCGACAGGCGGTTCACCCCTCCACTTT. Translating gives CASTATGGSPLHF.

In its sample, this clonotype was seen a few times. The J gene is TRBJ1-4, the V gene TRBV9, with 11 bases aligning to TRBD1. The length of the CDR3 is 15 residues. Losses at the gene ends were 4 bases for V and 8 bases for J; bases not matched to a gene: 7. From germline, CDR1 is SGDLS and CDR2 YYNGEE. DNA of the CDR3: TGTGCCAGCAGCCCGAGGGGGACAGGGGGGGAAAAACTGTTTTTT. Its protein product is CASSPRGTGGEKLFF.

This clonotype was detected a few times. J is TRBJ2-2 and V is TRBV7-9; 7 bases agree with TRBD1. This CDR3 is built from 15 residues. From germline, CDR1 is SEHNR and CDR2 FQNEAQ (reference sequence). Trimming removed 5 bases from V and 3 bases from J; junction bases left unmatched: 6. CDR3 in DNA: TGTGCCAGCAGCGGGACAGCGGCCTACACCGGGGAGCTGTTTTTT. Its protein is CASSGTAAYTGELFF. Filled out from reference TRBV7-9 and TRBJ2-2, the complete variable domain reads DTGVSQNPRHKITKRGQNVTFRCDPISEHNRLYWYRQTLGQGPEFLTYFQNEAQLEKSRLLSDRFSAERPKGSFSTLEIQRTEQGDSAMYLCASSGTAAYTGELFFGEGSRLTVL.

V and J are TRBV7-3 and TRBJ2-1; 10 bases map to TRBD2. This CDR3 has 15 residues. J lost 9 bases, V lost 5 bases, and 10 bases had no gene match. The germline CDR1 and CDR2 sequences are SGHTA and FQGTGA. The CDR3 DNA reads as TGTGCCAGCAGCGCAAGCGGGGGGGCCATGGGTGAGCAGTTCTTC. Encoded protein: CASSASGGAMGEQFF.

This clonotype was seen many times. This sequence joins TRBV5-8 and TRBJ2-4; no definite D call. CDR1 and CDR2 (germline): SGHTS, YDEGEE. This CDR3 contains 15 residues. Trimming left V 3 bases short and J 0 bases short, with 10 bases between. The CDR3 coding sequence is TGTGCCAGCAGCTCGCAACAGCTAGCCAAAAACATTCAGTACTTC. It is translated as CASSSQQLAKNIQYF.

Details on this clonotype: A much larger clone differs from this one at a single base, so this may be a read error. The gene calls are TRBV28 and TRBJ2-1, with unresolved D. This CDR3 contains 10 residues. CDR1 is MDHEN, CDR2 SYDVKM, per germline. The CDR3 protein is CASSHNELFF. CDR3 sequence (DNA): TGTGCCAGCAGTCACAATGAGCTGTTCTTC. Full variable domain (missing parts from reference TRBV28 and TRBJ2-1): DVKVTQSSRYLVKRTGEKVFLECVQDMDHENMFWYRQDPGLGLRLIYFSYDVKMKEKGDIPEGYSVSREKKERFSLILESASTNQTSMYLCASSHNELFFGPGTRLTVL.

This chain connects TRBV30 to TRBJ1-2; 7 bases are a match to TRBD1. After removal of 1 base from V and 1 base from J, the junction contained 9 bases not matched to a gene. The CDR3 spans 16 residues. Germline CDR1 GTSNPN, CDR2 SVGIG (reference sequence). CDR3 nucleotides: TGTGCCTGGAGTGCCACCTGGGACAGCTATAACTATGGCTACACCTTC. Encoded protein: CAWSATWDSYNYGYTF.

This clonotype has a count of ten or more. V gene TRBV12-3 or TRBV12-4 combines with J gene TRBJ2-5; maybe TRBD2 (6 bases). Trimming removed 5 bases from V and 4 bases from J, with 14 bases in between. CDR3 size: 14 residues. Here the CDR3 reads CASSLGRQSETQYF. In nucleotides, the CDR3 is TGTGCCAGCAGTCTTGGGAGGCAGTCAGAGACCCAGTACTTC.

The J gene is TRBJ2-7, the V gene TRBV20-1, with D perhaps TRBD2 (6 bases). The V end lost 0 bases, the J end lost 6 bases, and 15 bases lay between the germline ends. This CDR3 contains 14 residues. CDR1 DFQATT and CDR2 SNEGSKA come from the germline V gene (reference sequence). The CDR3 sequence is CSARDRTAGFEQYV. CDR3 bases: TGCAGTGCTAGAGATCGCACTGCGGGGTTCGAGCAGTACGTC.

Only a few counts were recorded for this clonotype. The chain links TRBV27 to TRBJ1-1; 11 bases match TRBD1. V was pared by 7 bases and J by 11 bases, with 12 bases of the junction left unmatched. Germline lookup yields CDR1 MNHEY and CDR2 SMNVEV (reference sequence). The CDR3 runs to 14 residues. The CDR3 protein is CASTPNLDRGRAFF. CDR3 DNA sequence: TGTGCCAGCACCCCGAACCTGGACAGGGGGCGGGCTTTCTTT.

The chain carries TRBV27 and TRBJ1-2, with a tentative D call TRBD1 (6 bases). The CDR3 covers 12 residues. The V and J ends lost 6 bases and 8 bases respectively, with 13 bases between them. CDR1 and CDR2 from the germline V gene are MNHEY and SMNVEV (reference sequence). The CDR3 sequence is CASRPTGSGYTF. As DNA, the CDR3 is TGTGCCAGCAGACCTACAGGGTCCGGCTACACCTTC.

This clonotype came up a few times. V is TRBV4-1 and J is TRBJ1-2; 7 bases match TRBD1. The ends lost 1 base at V and 2 bases at J; junction bases unmatched: 16. This CDR3 spans 19 amino acids. The germline V gene has CDR1 MGHRA and CDR2 YSYEKL. CDR3 nucleotides: TGCGCCAGCAGCCAAGTTCAAGAGGGGGCTGAGGTGCACAACTATGGCTACACCTTC. Its translation is CASSQVQEGAEVHNYGYTF.

This clonotype was recorded at least ten times. The chain couples TRBV20-1 to TRBJ2-3; 7 nucleotides line up with TRBD2. Germline V gene lookup returns CDR1 DFQATT and CDR2 SNEGSKA (reference sequence). V dropped 5 bases and J dropped 2; count of bases not matched to a gene: 10. This CDR3 region has 15 residues. CDR3 nucleotide sequence: TGCAGTGCTGGGGGGGAGCATAGTTCCACAGATACGCAGTATTTT. As protein: CSAGGEHSSTDTQYF.

V and J are TRBV12-3 or TRBV12-4 and TRBJ2-3; 7 bases map to TRBD2. With V trimmed by 5 bases and J by 2 bases, 7 bases remained unmatched. The CDR3 runs to 15 residues. The CDR3 region has the DNA TGTGCCAGCAGTCCCCCTAGCGGAATCACAGATACGCAGTATTTT. Its translation is CASSPPSGITDTQYF.

The V and J genes are TRBV12-3 or TRBV12-4 and TRBJ2-2; 9 nucleotides agree with TRBD2. The V gene end was trimmed by 1 base and the J gene end by 4 bases; junction bases not matched to a gene: 4. The CDR3 is made up of 16 amino acids. Here the CDR3 DNA reads TGTGCCAGCAGTTTAGGGCTAGCGGGGATCACCGGGGAGCTGTTTTTT. This codes for CASSLGLAGITGELFF.

This clonotype showed up just a few times. The V and J genes are TRBV7-6 and TRBJ1-6; TRBD1 matches 9 bases. The V gene end was trimmed by 5 bases and the J gene end by 9 bases; junction bases not matched to a gene: 11. Germline V gene data show CDR1 as SGHVS and CDR2 as FNYEAQ. The CDR3 is made up of 16 amino acids. The CDR3 is CASSETGGAKSSPLHF. DNA of the CDR3: TGTGCCAGCAGCGAAACAGGGGGCGCGAAAAGTTCACCCCTCCACTTT.